Below, one T cell receptor beta chain is given with its context. The entry originates in a study of blood T cell repertoires in COVID-19. The overall study: Material from acute and convalescent COVID-19 was sourced from the United States, Italy and Spain. Sources were T cells, B-cell-depleted T cells, or PBMCs; the material itself was cDNA or gDNA.

The CDR3 is made up of 14 amino acids. Germline CDR1 reads LNHDA; CDR2 reads SQIVND (reference sequence). V lost 1 base to trimming and J lost 0 bases, with 6 bases between them. Per the original data handling: Estimated nucleated cell counts came from reference gene primer amplification. Sequenced by immunoSEQ multiplex PCR; TCRdb stores in-frame clones only, minus some. That table supplies the V and J calls and clone size; D and trimming were determined from the DNA. Here the sample spans 210,000 or so clones, less than 80% being singletons. The sequenced sample consisted of peripheral blood. The origin of this receptor is a man in his fifties who had recovered from COVID-19. The chain uses TRBV19 and TRBJ1-1; D uncertain. The CDR3 nucleotides read TGTGCCAGTAGTATAGGGCGGCTGAACACTGAAGCTTTCTTT. This encodes CASSIGRLNTEAFF.